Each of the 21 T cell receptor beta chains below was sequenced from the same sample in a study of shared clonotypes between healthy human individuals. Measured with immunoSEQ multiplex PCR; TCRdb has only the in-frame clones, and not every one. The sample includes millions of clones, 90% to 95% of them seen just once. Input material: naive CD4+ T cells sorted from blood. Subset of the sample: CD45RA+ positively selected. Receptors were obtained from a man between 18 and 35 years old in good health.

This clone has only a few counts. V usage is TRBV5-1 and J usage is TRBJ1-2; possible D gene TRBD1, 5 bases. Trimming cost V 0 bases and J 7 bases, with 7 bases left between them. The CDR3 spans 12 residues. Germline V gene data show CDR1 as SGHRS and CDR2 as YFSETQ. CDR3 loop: CASSLGGVGYTF. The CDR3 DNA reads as TGCGCCAGCAGCTTGGGAGGGGTTGGCTACACCTTC. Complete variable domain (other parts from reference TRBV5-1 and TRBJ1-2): KAGVTQTPRYLIKTRGQQVTLSCSPISGHRSVSWYQQTPGQGLQFLFEYFSETQRNKGNFPGRFSGRQFSNSRSEMNVSTLELGDSALYLCASSLGGVGYTFGSGTRLTVV.

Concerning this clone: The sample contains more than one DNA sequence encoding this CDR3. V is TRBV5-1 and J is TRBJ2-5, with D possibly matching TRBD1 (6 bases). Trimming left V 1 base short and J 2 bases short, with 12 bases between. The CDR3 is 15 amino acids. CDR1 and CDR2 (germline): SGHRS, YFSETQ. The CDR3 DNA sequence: TGCGCCAGCAGCTTGACAGGGTTGGTTCAAGAGACCCAGTACTTC. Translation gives CASSLTGLVQETQYF.

For the CDR3, the DNA is TGTGCCAGCAGTGTACTAGCGGGGGCCGCCGGGGATACGCAGTATTTT. Translating it yields CASSVLAGAAGDTQYF. This chain uses TRBV2 with TRBJ2-3, with 11 bases matching TRBD2. The CDR3 has 16 residues. V trimming: 4 bases; J trimming: 6 bases; junction bases outside the gene matches: 9. Germline V gene lookup returns CDR1 SNHLY and CDR2 FYNNEI.

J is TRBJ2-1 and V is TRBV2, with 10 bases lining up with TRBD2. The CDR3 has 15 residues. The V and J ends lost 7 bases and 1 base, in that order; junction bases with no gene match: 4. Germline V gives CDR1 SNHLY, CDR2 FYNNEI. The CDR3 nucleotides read TGTGCCAGCAAAGGGACTAGCGAATCCTACAATGAGCAGTTCTTC. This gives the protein CASKGTSESYNEQFF.

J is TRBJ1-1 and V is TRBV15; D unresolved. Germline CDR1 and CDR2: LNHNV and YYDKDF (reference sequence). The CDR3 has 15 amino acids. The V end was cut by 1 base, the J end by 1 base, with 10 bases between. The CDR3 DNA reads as TGTGCCACCAGCAGAGGTCAAATAACGAACACTGAAGCTTTCTTT. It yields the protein CATSRGQITNTEAFF.

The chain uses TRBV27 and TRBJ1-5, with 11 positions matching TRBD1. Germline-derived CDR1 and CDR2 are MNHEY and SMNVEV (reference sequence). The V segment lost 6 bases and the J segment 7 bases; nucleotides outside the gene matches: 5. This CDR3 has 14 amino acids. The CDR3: CASSRDRGEQPQHF. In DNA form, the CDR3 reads TGTGCCAGCAGCCGGGACAGGGGGGAACAGCCCCAGCATTTT.

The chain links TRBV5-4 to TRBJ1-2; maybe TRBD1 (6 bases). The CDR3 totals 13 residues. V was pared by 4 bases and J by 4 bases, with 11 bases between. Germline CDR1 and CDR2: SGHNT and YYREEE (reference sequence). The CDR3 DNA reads TGTGCCAGCAGCGGGGGGGCAGGCTATGGCTACACCTTC. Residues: CASSGGAGYGYTF.

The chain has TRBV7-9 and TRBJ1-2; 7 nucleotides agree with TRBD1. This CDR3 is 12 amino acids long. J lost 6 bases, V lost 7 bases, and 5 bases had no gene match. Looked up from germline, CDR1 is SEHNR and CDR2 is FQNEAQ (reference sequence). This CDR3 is CASTPGTDGYTF. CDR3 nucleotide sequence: TGTGCCAGCACACCCGGGACAGATGGCTACACCTTC.

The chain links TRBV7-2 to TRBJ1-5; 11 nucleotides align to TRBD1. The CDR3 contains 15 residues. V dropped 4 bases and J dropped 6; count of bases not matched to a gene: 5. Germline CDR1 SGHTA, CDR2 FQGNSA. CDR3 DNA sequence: TGTGCCAGCAGCTGGGGACAGGGGGGGAGTCAGCCCCAGCATTTT. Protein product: CASSWGQGGSQPQHF.

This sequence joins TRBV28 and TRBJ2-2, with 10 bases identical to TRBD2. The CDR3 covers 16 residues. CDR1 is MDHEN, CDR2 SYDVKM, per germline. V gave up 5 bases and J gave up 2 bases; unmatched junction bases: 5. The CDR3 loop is CASSGLAELNTGELFF. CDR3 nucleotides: TGTGCCAGCAGTGGACTAGCGGAACTAAACACCGGGGAGCTGTTTTTT.

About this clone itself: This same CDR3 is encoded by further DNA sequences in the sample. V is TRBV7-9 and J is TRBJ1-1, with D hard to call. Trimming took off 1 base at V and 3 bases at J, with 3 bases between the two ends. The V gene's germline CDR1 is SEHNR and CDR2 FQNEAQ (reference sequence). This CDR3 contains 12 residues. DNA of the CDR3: TGTGCCAGCAGCTTAGATTACACTGAAGCTTTCTTT. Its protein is CASSLDYTEAFF.

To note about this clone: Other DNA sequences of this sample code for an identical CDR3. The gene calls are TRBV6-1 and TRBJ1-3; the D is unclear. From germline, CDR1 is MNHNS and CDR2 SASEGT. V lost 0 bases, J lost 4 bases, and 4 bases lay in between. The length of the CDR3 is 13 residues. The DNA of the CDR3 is TGTGCCAGCAGTGAAGCACGGGGAAACACCATATATTTT. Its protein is CASSEARGNTIYF.

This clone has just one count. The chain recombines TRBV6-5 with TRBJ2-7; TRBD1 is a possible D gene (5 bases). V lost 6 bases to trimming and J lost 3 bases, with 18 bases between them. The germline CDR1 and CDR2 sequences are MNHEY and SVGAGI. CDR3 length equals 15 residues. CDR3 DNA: TGTGCCAGCAGCCCCACCCTCGACAGAGACTACGAGCAGTACTTC. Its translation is CASSPTLDRDYEQYF.

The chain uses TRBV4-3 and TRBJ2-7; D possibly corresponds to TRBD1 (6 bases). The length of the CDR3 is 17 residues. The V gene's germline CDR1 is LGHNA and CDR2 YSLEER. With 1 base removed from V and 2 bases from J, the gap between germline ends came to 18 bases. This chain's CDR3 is CASSQAWQGNAAYEQYF. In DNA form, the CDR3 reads TGCGCCAGCAGCCAAGCTTGGCAGGGGAATGCGGCCTACGAGCAGTACTTC.

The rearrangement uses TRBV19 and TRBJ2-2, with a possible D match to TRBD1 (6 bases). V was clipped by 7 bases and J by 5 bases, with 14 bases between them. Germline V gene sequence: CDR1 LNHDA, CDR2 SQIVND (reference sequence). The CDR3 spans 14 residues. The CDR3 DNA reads TGTGCCAGTACCAGGGGAAGGGCGACCGGGGAGCTGTTTTTT. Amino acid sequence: CASTRGRATGELFF. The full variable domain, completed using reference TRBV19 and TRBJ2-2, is DGGITQSPKYLFRKEGQNVTLSCEQNLNHDAMYWYRQDPGQGLRLIYYSQIVNDFQKGDIAEGYSVSREKKESFPLTVTSAQKNPTAFYLCASTRGRATGELFFGEGSRLTVL.

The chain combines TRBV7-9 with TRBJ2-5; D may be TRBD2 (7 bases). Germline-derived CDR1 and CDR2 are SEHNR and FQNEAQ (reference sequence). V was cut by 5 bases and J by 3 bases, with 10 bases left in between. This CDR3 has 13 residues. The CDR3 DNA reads TGTGCCAGCAGCCGAGGGGGGGAAGAGACCCAGTACTTC. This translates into CASSRGGEETQYF.

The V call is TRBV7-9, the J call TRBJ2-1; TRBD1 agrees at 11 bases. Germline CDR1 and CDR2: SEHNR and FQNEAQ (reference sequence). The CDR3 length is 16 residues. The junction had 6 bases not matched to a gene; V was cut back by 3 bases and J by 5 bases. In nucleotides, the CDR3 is TGTGCCAGCAGCTTGCCAGGGGACAGGGGGAACAATGAGCAGTTCTTC. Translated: CASSLPGDRGNNEQFF.

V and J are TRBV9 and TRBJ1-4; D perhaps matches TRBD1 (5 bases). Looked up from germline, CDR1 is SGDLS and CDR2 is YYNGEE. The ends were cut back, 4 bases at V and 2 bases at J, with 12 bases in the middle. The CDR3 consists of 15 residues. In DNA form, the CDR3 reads TGTGCCAGCAGCAAATCCAGGGCGACTAATGAAAAACTGTTTTTT. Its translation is CASSKSRATNEKLFF.

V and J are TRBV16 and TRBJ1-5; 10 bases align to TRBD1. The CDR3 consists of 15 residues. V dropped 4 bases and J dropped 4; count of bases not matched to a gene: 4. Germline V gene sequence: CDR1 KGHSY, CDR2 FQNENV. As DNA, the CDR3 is TGTGCCAGCAGCCCCACGGGACAGGGGAATCAGCCCCAGCATTTT. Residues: CASSPTGQGNQPQHF. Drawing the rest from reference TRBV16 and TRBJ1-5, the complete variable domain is GEEVAQTPKHLVRGEGQKAKLYCAPIKGHSYVFWYQQVLKNEFKFLISFQNENVFDETGMPKERFSAKCLPNSPCSLEIQATKLEDSAVYFCASSPTGQGNQPQHFGDGTRLSIL.

CDR3 DNA: TGCGCCAGCAGCCGCGACAGGATCTACGAGCAGTACTTC. Translation gives CASSRDRIYEQYF. The chain uses TRBV5-1 and TRBJ2-7, with a weak D call TRBD1 (6 bases). The CDR3 loop spans 13 amino acids. The germline V and J ends were trimmed by 4 bases and 3 bases, with 11 bases remaining between them. Germline V CDR1 and CDR2: SGHRS, YFSETQ.

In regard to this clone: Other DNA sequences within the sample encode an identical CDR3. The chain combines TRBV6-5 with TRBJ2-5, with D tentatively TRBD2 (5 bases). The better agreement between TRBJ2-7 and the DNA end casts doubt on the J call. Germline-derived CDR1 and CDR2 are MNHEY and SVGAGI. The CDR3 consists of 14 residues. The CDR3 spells CASSYSDRGYEQYF. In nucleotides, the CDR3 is TGTGCCAGCAGTTACTCGGACCGCGGGTACGAGCAGTACTTC.